The T cell receptor (beta chain) described here comes from a study of lymphopenia after photon versus proton radiotherapy. Study findings and constraints: Oligoclonal CD8+ Temra expansion after nadir drove photon patients' diversity drop. Survival link was tested only in deceased patients; proton benefit remains a possibility. Larger post-nadir TCR diversity loss correlated inversely with survival in deceased patients. Proton therapy kept repertoires fairly stable, unlike photons, which gained effector/memory cells.

A note on this clone: The antigen is unknown.

Losses at the gene ends were 3 bases for V and 4 bases for J; bases not matched to a gene: 10. Germline V gives CDR1 SGHRS, CDR2 YFSETQ. This CDR3 is built from 17 residues. Assay: immunoSEQ multiplex PCR; the TCRdb copy retains only in-frame clones and omits some. Of roughly 40,000 clones listed, roughly 84% were seen once; the top ten hold 9% to 12%. The clonotype was recovered from a woman aged 70-85 years with pancreatic cancer. Some clones in this sample may be carry-over from other donors' samples. The input for sequencing was peripheral blood, taken from a patient treated with proton-based radiotherapy. V gene TRBV5-1 combines with J gene TRBJ1-3; 10 bases are a match to TRBD1. The chain's CDR3 is CASSSSGTGASGNTIYF. The CDR3 DNA follows: TGCGCCAGCAGCTCTAGCGGGACAGGGGCTTCGGGAAACACCATATATTTT. The full variable domain, completed using reference TRBV5-1 and TRBJ1-3, is KAGVTQTPRYLIKTRGQQVTLSCSPISGHRSVSWYQQTPGQGLQFLFEYFSETQRNKGNFPGRFSGRQFSNSRSEMNVSTLELGDSALYLCASSSSGTGASGNTIYFGEGSWLTVV.